This T cell receptor beta chain originates from a study of T cell clusters in autoimmune cytopenias. TRB was amplified from around 0.25 ug of peripheral blood genomic DNA per sample. Multiplex touch-down PCR amplified TRB using TRB-A and TRB-B pools in one tube. TCRdb reanalyzed the multiplex PCR reads, giving one entry per CDR3 protein sequence and no DNA. This sample's table reports under 15,000 distinct CDR3 sequences. This CDR3 comprises 16 residues. The germline V gene has CDR1 MNHNY and CDR2 SVGAGI (reference sequence). Points from the study as a whole: Compared with active autoimmune hepatitis patients, healthy donors showed about 2.7-fold more exclusive TRB clusters. TRB repertoire shifts in secondary cytopenia and chronic lymphocytic leukemia mostly reflected lymphoma, not autoimmunity.

As concerns this clonotype: Its antigen is unknown.

The TCR comes from a human donor with an autoimmune cytopenia or autoimmune hepatitis (not recorded which). V and J are TRBV6-6 and TRBJ2-1; checking the TCRdb D call of TRBD1 is not possible without DNA. Sequencing used peripheral blood. This chain's CDR3 is CASSYSYGTGSGEQFF.